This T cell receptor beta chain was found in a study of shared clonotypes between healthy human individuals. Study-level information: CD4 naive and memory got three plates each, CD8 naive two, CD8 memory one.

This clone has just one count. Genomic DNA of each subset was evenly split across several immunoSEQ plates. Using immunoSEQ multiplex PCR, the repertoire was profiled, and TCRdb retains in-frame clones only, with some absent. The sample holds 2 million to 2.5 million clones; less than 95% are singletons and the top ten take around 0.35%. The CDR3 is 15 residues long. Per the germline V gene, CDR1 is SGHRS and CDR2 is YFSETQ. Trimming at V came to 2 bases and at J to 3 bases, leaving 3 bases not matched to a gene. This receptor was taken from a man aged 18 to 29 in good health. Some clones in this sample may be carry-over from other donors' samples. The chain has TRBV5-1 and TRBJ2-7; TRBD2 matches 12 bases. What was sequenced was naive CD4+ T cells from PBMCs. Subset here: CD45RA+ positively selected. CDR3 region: CASSFASGRVYEQYF. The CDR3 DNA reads TGCGCCAGCAGCTTCGCTAGCGGGAGGGTCTACGAGCAGTACTTC.